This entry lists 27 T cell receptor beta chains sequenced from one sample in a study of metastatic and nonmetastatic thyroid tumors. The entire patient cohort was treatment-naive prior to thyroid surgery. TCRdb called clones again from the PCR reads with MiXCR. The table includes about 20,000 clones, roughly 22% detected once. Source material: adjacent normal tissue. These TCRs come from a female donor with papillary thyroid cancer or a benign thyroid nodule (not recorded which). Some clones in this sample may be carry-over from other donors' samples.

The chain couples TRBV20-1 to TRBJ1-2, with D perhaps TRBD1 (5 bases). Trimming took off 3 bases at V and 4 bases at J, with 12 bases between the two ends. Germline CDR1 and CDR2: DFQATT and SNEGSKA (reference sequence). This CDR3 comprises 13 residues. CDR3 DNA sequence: TGCAGTGCTAGCCCCGGGGCTGCCTATGGCTACACCTTC. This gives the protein CSASPGAAYGYTF.

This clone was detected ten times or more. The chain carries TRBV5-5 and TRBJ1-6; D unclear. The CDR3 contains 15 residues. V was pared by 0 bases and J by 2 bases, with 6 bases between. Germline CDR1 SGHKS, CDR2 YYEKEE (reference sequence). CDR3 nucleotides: TGTGCCAGCAGCTTGGAGGTTACCTATAATTCACCCCTCCACTTT. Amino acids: CASSLEVTYNSPLHF.

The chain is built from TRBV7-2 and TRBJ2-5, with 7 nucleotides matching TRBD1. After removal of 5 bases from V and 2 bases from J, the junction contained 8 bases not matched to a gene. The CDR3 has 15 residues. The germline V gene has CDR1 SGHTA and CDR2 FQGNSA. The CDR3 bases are TGTGCCAGCAGCGCACAGGGGATGGGGCAAGAGACCCAGTACTTC. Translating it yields CASSAQGMGQETQYF.

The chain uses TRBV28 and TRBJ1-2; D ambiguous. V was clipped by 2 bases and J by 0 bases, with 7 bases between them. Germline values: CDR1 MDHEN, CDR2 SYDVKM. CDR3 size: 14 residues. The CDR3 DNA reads TGTGCCAGCAGTTTAAGGGTGTCTAACTATGGCTACACCTTC. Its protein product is CASSLRVSNYGYTF.

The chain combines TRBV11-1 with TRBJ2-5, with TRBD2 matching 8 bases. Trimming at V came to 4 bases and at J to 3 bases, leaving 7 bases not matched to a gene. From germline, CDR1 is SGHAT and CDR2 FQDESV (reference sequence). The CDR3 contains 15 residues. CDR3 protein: CASSSLADLKETQYF. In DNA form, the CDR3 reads TGTGCCAGCAGCTCACTAGCGGATCTAAAAGAGACCCAGTACTTC.

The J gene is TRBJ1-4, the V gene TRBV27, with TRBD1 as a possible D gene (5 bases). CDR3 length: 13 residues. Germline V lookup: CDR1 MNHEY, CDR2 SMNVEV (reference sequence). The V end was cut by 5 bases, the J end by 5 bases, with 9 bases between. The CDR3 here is CASSIRQNEKLFF. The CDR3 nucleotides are TGTGCCAGCAGTATTAGACAGAATGAAAAACTGTTTTTT.

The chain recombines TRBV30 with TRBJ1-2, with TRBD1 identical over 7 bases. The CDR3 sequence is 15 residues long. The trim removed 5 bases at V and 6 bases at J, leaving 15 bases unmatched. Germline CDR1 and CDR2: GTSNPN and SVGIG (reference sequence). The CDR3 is CAWFQGQGDGNGYTF. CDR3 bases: TGTGCCTGGTTTCAGGGGCAGGGGGATGGGAATGGCTACACCTTC.

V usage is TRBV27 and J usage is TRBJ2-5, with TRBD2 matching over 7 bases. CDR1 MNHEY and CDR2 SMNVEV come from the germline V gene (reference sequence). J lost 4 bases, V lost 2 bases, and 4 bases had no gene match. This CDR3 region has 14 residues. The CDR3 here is CASSLQGGRETQYF. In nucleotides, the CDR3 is TGTGCCAGCAGTTTACAGGGCGGGAGAGAGACCCAGTACTTC.

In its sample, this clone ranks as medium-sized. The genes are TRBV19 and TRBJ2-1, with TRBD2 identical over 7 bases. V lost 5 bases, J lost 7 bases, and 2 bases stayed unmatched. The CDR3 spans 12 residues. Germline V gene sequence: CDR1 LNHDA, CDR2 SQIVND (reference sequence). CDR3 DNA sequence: TGTGCCAGTAGTGGTAGCGGGAATGAGCAGTTCTTC. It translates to CASSGSGNEQFF.

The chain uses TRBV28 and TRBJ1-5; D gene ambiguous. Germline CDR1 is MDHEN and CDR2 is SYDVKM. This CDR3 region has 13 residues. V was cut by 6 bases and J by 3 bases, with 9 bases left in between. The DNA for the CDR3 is TGTGCCAGCAGGGCCACTATCAATCAGCCCCAGCATTTT. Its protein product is CASRATINQPQHF. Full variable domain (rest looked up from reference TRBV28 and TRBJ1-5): DVKVTQSSRYLVKRTGEKVFLECVQDMDHENMFWYRQDPGLGLRLIYFSYDVKMKEKGDIPEGYSVSREKKERFSLILESASTNQTSMYLCASRATINQPQHFGDGTRLSIL.

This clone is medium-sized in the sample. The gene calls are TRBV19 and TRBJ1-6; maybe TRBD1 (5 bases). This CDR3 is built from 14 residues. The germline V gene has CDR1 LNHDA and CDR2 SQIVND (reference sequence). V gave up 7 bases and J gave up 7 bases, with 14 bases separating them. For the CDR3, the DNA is TGTGCCAGTAATGATTGGAGGGGAAATTCACCCCTCCACTTT. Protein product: CASNDWRGNSPLHF.

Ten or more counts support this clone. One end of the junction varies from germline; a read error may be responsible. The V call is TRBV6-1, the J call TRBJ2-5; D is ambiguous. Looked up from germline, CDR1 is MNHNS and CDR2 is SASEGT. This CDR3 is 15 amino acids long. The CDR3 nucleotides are TGTACCAGCGTACAGTTTTTGGTTACCGAAGAGACCCAGTACTTC. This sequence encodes CTSVQFLVTEETQYF.

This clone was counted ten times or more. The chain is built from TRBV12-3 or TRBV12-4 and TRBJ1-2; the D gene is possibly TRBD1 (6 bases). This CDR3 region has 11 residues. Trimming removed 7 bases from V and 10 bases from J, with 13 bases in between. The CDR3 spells CASMRQAVYTF. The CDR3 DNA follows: TGTGCCAGCATGAGACAGGCGGTCTACACCTTC.

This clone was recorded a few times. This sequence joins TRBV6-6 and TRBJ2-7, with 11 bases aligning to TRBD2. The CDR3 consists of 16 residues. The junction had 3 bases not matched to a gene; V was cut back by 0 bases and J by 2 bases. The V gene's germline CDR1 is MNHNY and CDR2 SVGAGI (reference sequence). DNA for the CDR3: TGTGCCAGCAGTTACTCTACTAGCGGGAGTCCCTACGAGCAGTACTTC. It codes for CASSYSTSGSPYEQYF.

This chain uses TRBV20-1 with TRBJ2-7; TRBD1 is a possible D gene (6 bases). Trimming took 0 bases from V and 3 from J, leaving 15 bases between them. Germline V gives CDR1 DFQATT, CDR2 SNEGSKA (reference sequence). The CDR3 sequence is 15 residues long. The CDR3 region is CSARDPGAMIYEQYF. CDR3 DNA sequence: TGCAGTGCTAGAGATCCAGGGGCGATGATCTACGAGCAGTACTTC.

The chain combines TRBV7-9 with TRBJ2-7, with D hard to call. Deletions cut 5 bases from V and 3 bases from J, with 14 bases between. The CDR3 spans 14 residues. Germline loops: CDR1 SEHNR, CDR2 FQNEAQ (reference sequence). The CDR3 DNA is TGTGCCAGCAGCCCCCCGGGTTACAACTACGAGCAGTACTTC. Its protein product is CASSPPGYNYEQYF.

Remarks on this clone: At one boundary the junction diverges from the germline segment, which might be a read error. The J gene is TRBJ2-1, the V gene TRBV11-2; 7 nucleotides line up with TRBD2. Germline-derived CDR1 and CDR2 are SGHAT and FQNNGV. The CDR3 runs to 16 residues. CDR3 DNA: TGTGCCAGCAGCCTTCCGGTACTAGCGTCGTACAATGAGCATTTCTTC. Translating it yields CASSLPVLASYNEHFF.

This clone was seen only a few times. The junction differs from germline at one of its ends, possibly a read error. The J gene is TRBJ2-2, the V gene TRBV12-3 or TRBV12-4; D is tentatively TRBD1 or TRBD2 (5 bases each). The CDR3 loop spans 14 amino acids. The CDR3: CAGVGAANTGELFF. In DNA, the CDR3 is TGTGCCGGGGTCGGGGCTGCGAACACTGGGGAGCTGTTTTTT.

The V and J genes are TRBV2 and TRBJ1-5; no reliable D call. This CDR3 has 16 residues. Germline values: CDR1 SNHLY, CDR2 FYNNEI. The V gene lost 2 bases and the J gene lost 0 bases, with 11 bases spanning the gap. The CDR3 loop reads CASSEQAAYSNQPQHF. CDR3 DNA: TGTGCCAGCAGTGAACAGGCAGCCTATAGCAATCAGCCCCAGCATTTT.

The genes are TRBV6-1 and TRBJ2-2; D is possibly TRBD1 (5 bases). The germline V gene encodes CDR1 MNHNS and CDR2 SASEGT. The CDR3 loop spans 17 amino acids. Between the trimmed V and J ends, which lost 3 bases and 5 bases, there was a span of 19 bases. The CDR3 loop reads CASSEGRVNYRTGELFF. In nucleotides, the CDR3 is TGTGCCAGCAGTGAGGGCAGGGTTAATTATAGGACCGGGGAGCTGTTTTTT.

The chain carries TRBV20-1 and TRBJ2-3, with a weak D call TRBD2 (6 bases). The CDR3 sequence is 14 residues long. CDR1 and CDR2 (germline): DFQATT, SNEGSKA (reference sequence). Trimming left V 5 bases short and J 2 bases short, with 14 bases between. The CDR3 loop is CSAYSGVFTDTQYF. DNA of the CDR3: TGCAGTGCTTATAGCGGTGTCTTCACAGATACGCAGTATTTT.

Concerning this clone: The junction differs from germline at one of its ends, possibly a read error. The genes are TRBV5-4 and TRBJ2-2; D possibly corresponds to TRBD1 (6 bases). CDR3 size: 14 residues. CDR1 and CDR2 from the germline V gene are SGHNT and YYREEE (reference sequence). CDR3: CASSSDSYTWELFF. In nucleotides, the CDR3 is TGTGCCAGCAGCTCGGACAGCTACACCTGGGAGCTGTTTTTT.

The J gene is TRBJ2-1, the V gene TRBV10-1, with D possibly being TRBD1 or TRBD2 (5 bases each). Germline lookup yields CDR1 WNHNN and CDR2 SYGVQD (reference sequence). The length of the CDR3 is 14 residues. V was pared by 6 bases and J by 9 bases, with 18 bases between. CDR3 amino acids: CASSPEVWGFEQFF. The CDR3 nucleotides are TGCGCCAGCAGCCCGGAGGTATGGGGGTTTGAGCAGTTCTTC.

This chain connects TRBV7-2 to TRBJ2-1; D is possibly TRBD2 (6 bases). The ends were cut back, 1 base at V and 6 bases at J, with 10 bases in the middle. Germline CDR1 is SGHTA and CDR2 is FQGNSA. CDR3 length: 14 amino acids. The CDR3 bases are TGTGCCAGCAGCTTAGTGGAGGGAGGCAATGAGCAGTTCTTC. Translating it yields CASSLVEGGNEQFF.

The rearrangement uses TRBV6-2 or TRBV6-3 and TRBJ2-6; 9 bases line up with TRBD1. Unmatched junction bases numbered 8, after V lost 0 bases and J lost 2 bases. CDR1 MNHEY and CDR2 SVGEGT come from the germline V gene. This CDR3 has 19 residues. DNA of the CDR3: TGTGCCAGCAGTTACTCGGGGGGACAGGGAGGACCTGGGGCCAACGTCCTGACTTTC. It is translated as CASSYSGGQGGPGANVLTF.

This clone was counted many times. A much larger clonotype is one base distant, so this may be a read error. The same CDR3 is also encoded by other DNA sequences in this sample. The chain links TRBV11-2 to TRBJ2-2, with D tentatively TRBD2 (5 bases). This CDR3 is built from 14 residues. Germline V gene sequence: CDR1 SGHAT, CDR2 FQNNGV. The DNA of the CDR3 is TGTGCCAGCAGCTTTTTCGGGATCGCCGGGGAGCTGTTTTTC. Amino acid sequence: CASSFFGIAGELFF.

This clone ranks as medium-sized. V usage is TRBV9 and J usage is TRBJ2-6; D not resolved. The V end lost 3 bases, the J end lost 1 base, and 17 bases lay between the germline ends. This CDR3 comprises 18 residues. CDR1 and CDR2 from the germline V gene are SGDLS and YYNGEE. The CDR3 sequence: CASSDRLVSISGANVLTF. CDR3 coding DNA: TGTGCCAGCAGCGATAGGTTAGTGTCGATTTCTGGGGCCAACGTCCTGACTTTC.